The source of this TCR beta chain is a study of T-cell memory formation after mild COVID-19. This clonotype has at least ten counts. J was trimmed by 0 bases and V by 6 bases; bases with no gene match: 1. Germline values: CDR1 MNHNY, CDR2 SVGAGI (reference sequence). This CDR3 spans 13 amino acids. Each CDR3 protein gets one entry after TCRdb re-called the 5' RACE reads with MiXCR. The profile shows 250,000 to 300,000 distinct CDR3 sequences, roughly 16% of them singletons. This clonotype was sampled from a man aged 18 to 35 who had mild COVID-19 (a few samples of this study predate the infection). Cell type and time point are not known. The chain is built from TRBV6-6 and TRBJ1-1; the match to TRBD1 covers 7 bases. The sample comprised PBMCs or a T cell subset sorted from them (not recorded which). The CDR3 is CASSDRVNTEAFF. CDR3 DNA sequence: TGTGCCAGCAGCGACAGGGTGAACACTGAAGCTTTCTTT.